The TCR beta chain described here comes from a study of HIV-infected children after antiretroviral therapy interruption. Study-wide findings and caveats: After treatment interruption started, naive CD4+ CDR3 overlap across time points dropped.

A 3' RACE protocol on RNA, with unique molecular identifiers, produced the TCR library. In TCRdb, the 3' RACE reads were re-called with MiXCR into one record per CDR3 protein. The data show around 47,000 distinct CDR3 sequences, approximately 4% seen once. Treatment meaning: PENTA 11 planned treatment interruption arm or continuous ART arm. In the case of this clonotype: Its antigen is undetermined.

The CDR3 covers 14 residues. V lost 3 bases, J lost 9 bases, and 8 bases stayed unmatched. CDR1 is SGDLS and CDR2 is YYNGEE in the germline V gene. The chain combines TRBV9 with TRBJ2-1; 8 bases agree with TRBD1. The starting material was CD45RA+ CD4+ T cells from PBMCs, pooled from several time points, obtained from a donor given antiretroviral therapy, either interrupted or continuous. Described subset: naive CD4+ CD45RA+ CD45RO- T cells. The receptor was derived from a pool of human donors with HIV. CDR3 protein: CASSERTGRGEQFF. In nucleotides, the CDR3 is TGTGCCAGCAGCGAACGGACAGGGCGCGGTGAGCAGTTCTTC.